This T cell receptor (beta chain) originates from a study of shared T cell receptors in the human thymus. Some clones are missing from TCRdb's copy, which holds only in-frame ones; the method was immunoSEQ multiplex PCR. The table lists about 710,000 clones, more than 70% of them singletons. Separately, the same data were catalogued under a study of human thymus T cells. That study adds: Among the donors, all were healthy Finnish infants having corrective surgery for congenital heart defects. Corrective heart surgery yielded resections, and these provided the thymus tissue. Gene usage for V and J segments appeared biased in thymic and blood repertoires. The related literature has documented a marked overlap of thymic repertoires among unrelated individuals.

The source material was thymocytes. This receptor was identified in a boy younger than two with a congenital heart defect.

CDR3 protein: CASSWSGLNSGANVLTF. The CDR3 DNA follows: TGCGCCAGCAGCTGGTCAGGGTTAAACTCTGGGGCCAACGTCCTGACTTTC. This chain connects TRBV4-1 to TRBJ2-6, with a tentative D call TRBD1 (5 bases). Per the germline V gene, CDR1 is MGHRA and CDR2 is YSYEKL. V shed 5 bases and J shed 0 bases, with 14 bases lying between them. This CDR3 contains 17 residues.